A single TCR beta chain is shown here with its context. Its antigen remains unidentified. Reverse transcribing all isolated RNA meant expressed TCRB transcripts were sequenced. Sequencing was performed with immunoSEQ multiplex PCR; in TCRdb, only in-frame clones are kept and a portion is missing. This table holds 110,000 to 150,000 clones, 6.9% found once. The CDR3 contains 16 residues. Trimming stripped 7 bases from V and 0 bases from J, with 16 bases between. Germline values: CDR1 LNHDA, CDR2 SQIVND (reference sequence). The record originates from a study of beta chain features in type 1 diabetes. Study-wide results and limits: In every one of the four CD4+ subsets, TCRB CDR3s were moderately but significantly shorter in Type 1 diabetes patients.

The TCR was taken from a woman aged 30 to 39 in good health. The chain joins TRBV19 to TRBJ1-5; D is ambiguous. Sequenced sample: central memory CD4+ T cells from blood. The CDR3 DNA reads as TGTGCCAGTACCCCACTGGTTGGTTATAGCAATCAGCCCCAGCATTTT. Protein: CASTPLVGYSNQPQHF.